Listed below are T cell receptor beta chains from one sample, sequenced in a study of blood T cell repertoires in COVID-19. Measured with immunoSEQ multiplex PCR; TCRdb has only the in-frame clones, and not every one. The sample has roughly 320,000 clones, 85% to 95% seen once; the top ten hold approximately 4.1%. Sequencing was carried out using PBMCs or T cells enriched from blood (not recorded which). Source of these receptors: a woman in her twenties or thirties who had been exposed to COVID-19. Both conserved end residues are part of each CDR3. D genes are given only for firm matches. Clone size is not always given. Where it is, it says once, few, many or a class for expanded clones.

clone size: .; V gene: TRBV7-9; J gene: TRBJ2-7; D gene: .; CDR3 DNA: TGTGCCAGCAGCCACGAACCGGGAGCCTACGAGCAGTACTTC; CDR3 protein: CASSHEPGAYEQYF
clone size: .; V gene: TRBV4-2; J gene: TRBJ2-1; D gene: .; CDR3 DNA: TGTGCCAGCAGCCAAGATCCGGACAGAGAGTATGAGCAGTTCTTC; CDR3 protein: CASSQDPDREYEQFF
clone size: .; V gene: TRBV5-1; J gene: TRBJ1-1; D gene: .; CDR3 DNA: TGCGCCAGCAGCCCGCCGGGGATGGGCGAGGCTGAAGCTTTCTTT; CDR3 protein: CASSPPGMGEAEAFF
clone size: few; V gene: TRBV7-3; J gene: TRBJ2-1; D gene: TRBD2; CDR3 DNA: TGTGCCAGCAGCCCTAGCGGGGGAAGCTCCTACAATGAGCAGTTCTTC; CDR3 protein: CASSPSGGSSYNEQFF
clone size: .; V gene: TRBV4-1; J gene: TRBJ2-1; D gene: TRBD1; CDR3 DNA: TGCGCCAGCCGGCCGGGACAGGGTCAGGATGAGCAGTTCTTC; CDR3 protein: CASRPGQGQDEQFF
clone size: few; V gene: TRBV6-6; J gene: TRBJ2-1; D gene: TRBD1; CDR3 DNA: TGTGCCAGCACCCCTCCCGGGACAGGGTGGGATGAGCAGTTCTTC; CDR3 protein: CASTPPGTGWDEQFF
clone size: .; V gene: TRBV5-1; J gene: TRBJ2-1; D gene: TRBD2; CDR3 DNA: TGCGCCAGCAGCAAGGGACTAGCGGGGGGGTCCGGTGAGCAGTTCTTC; CDR3 protein: CASSKGLAGGSGEQFF
clone size: .; V gene: TRBV15; J gene: TRBJ2-3; D gene: .; CDR3 DNA: TGTGCCACCAGCTTAGAGGTCCCTGGGAGAACAGATACGCAGTATTTT; CDR3 protein: CATSLEVPGRTDTQYF
clone size: .; V gene: TRBV5-1; J gene: TRBJ1-5; D gene: TRBD1; CDR3 DNA: TGCGCCAGCAGCTTGAGACGGACAGGGGCAACCAATCAGCCCCAGCATTTT; CDR3 protein: CASSLRRTGATNQPQHF
clone size: .; V gene: TRBV11-2; J gene: TRBJ2-3; D gene: TRBD2; CDR3 DNA: TGTGCCAGCAGCTTAGATACAACCCTAGCGGGGAGCACAGATACGCAGTATTTT; CDR3 protein: CASSLDTTLAGSTDTQYF
clone size: .; V gene: TRBV27; J gene: TRBJ2-5; D gene: .; CDR3 DNA: TGTGCCAGCAGTTCCCCCTCACGGGAGACCCAGTACTTC; CDR3 protein: CASSSPSRETQYF
clone size: .; V gene: TRBV9; J gene: TRBJ2-1; D gene: TRBD2; CDR3 DNA: TGTGCCAGCAGCGTAGGGCCGGGGGGGATCTACAATGAGCAGTTCTTC; CDR3 protein: CASSVGPGGIYNEQFF
clone size: .; V gene: TRBV5-1; J gene: TRBJ1-2; D gene: TRBD1; CDR3 DNA: TGCGCCAGCAGCTCATTACAGGGGAACTATGGCTACACCTTC; CDR3 protein: CASSSLQGNYGYTF
clone size: .; V gene: TRBV19; J gene: TRBJ2-1; D gene: TRBD2; CDR3 DNA: TGTGCCAGTAGCCGACTAGCGGGGGGTCACAATGAGCAGTTCTTC; CDR3 protein: CASSRLAGGHNEQFF
clone size: few; V gene: TRBV4-1; J gene: TRBJ2-7; D gene: .; CDR3 DNA: TGCGCCAGCAGCCAAGACTCAACAGGTCTGACCCACGAGCAGTACTTC; CDR3 protein: CASSQDSTGLTHEQYF
clone size: .; V gene: TRBV6-4; J gene: TRBJ2-2; D gene: .; CDR3 DNA: TGTGCCAGCAGACACCGGGACACGTCCGGGGAGCTGTTTTTT; CDR3 protein: CASRHRDTSGELFF
clone size: .; V gene: TRBV7-8; J gene: TRBJ2-1; D gene: .; CDR3 DNA: TGTGCCAGCAGCTTCCTAGGCGGGTACAATGAGCAGTTCTTC; CDR3 protein: CASSFLGGYNEQFF
clone size: .; V gene: TRBV7-9; J gene: TRBJ2-7; D gene: TRBD1; CDR3 DNA: TGTGCCAGCAGCTCCCGGGACAGGGTTTCCCCCGAGCAGTACTTC; CDR3 protein: CASSSRDRVSPEQYF
clone size: .; V gene: TRBV5-6; J gene: TRBJ2-7; D gene: TRBD1; CDR3 DNA: TGTGCCAGCAGCGATATCGGGACAGGGGGCTCCTACGAGCAGTACTTC; CDR3 protein: CASSDIGTGGSYEQYF
clone size: once; V gene: TRBV6-5; J gene: TRBJ2-3; D gene: TRBD2; CDR3 DNA: TGTGCCAGCAGTTATCTAGCGGGGGGGACAGATACGCAGTATTTT; CDR3 protein: CASSYLAGGTDTQYF
clone size: .; V gene: TRBV9; J gene: TRBJ2-5; D gene: .; CDR3 DNA: TGTGCCAGCAGCCCGGCGGACACTCGGACGACCCAGTACTTC; CDR3 protein: CASSPADTRTTQYF
clone size: .; V gene: TRBV6-5; J gene: TRBJ1-1; D gene: TRBD1; CDR3 DNA: TGTGCCAGCAGTCGACAGGGAACCGGCACTGAAGCTTTCTTT; CDR3 protein: CASSRQGTGTEAFF
clone size: .; V gene: TRBV9; J gene: TRBJ2-7; D gene: TRBD2; CDR3 DNA: TGTGCCAGCAGCGTCGACTCCTCTAGCGGGGGGTACTACGAGCAGTACTTC; CDR3 protein: CASSVDSSSGGYYEQYF
clone size: .; V gene: TRBV10-3; J gene: TRBJ1-2; D gene: TRBD1; CDR3 DNA: TGTGCCATCAGAGAAGGGGACAGATATAACTATGGCTACACCTTC; CDR3 protein: CAIREGDRYNYGYTF
clone size: .; V gene: TRBV5-4; J gene: TRBJ1-4; D gene: TRBD1; CDR3 DNA: TGTGCCAGCAGCCCCGGACAGGGGGCAGGTAATGAAAAACTGTTTTTT; CDR3 protein: CASSPGQGAGNEKLFF
clone size: .; V gene: TRBV29-1; J gene: TRBJ1-6; D gene: TRBD1; CDR3 DNA: TGCAGCGTTGAAGATCGGGGACAGGGCTTCTACTCCTATAATTCACCCCTCCACTTT; CDR3 protein: CSVEDRGQGFYSYNSPLHF
clone size: .; V gene: TRBV2; J gene: TRBJ1-5; D gene: TRBD1; CDR3 DNA: TGTGCCAGCAGCCCGGGACAGGGGGCTCAGCCCCAGCATTTT; CDR3 protein: CASSPGQGAQPQHF
clone size: .; V gene: TRBV6-2/TRBV6-3; J gene: TRBJ2-3; D gene: .; CDR3 DNA: TGTGCCAGCAGTCCCCTGGCGGCTAGCACAGATACGCAGTATTTT; CDR3 protein: CASSPLAASTDTQYF
clone size: .; V gene: TRBV6-2/TRBV6-3; J gene: TRBJ2-7; D gene: .; CDR3 DNA: TGTGCCAGCAGTTACGTCTCGAGCGCCATAGGGTACTTC; CDR3 protein: CASSYVSSAIGYF
clone size: .; V gene: TRBV5-8; J gene: TRBJ1-1; D gene: TRBD1; CDR3 DNA: TGTGCCAGCAGGAACAGGGGCGGCTCTAAAGCTTTCTTT; CDR3 protein: CASRNRGGSKAFF
clone size: .; V gene: TRBV3-1/TRBV3-2; J gene: TRBJ1-1; D gene: TRBD1; CDR3 DNA: TGTGCCAGCACCGACTTGGGACAGGGTGGCGGCGAAGCTTTCTTT; CDR3 protein: CASTDLGQGGGEAFF
clone size: .; V gene: TRBV5-8; J gene: TRBJ1-1; D gene: .; CDR3 DNA: TGTGCCAGCAGCTTGGGTTACAGATTGAACACTGAAGCTTTCTTT; CDR3 protein: CASSLGYRLNTEAFF
clone size: many; V gene: TRBV6-5; J gene: TRBJ1-1; D gene: .; CDR3 DNA: TGTGCCAGCAGGGGGCTCTGGACTGAAGCTTTCTTT; CDR3 protein: CASRGLWTEAFF
clone size: .; V gene: TRBV7-3; J gene: TRBJ1-2; D gene: TRBD1; CDR3 DNA: TGTGCCAGCAGCTGGGGACAGGGGGCAGGCTATGGCTACACCTTC; CDR3 protein: CASSWGQGAGYGYTF
clone size: .; V gene: TRBV5-1; J gene: TRBJ1-1; D gene: TRBD1; CDR3 DNA: TGCGCCAGCACCCTGACAGGGGTCGATGAAGCTTTCTTT; CDR3 protein: CASTLTGVDEAFF
clone size: .; V gene: TRBV11-2; J gene: TRBJ2-5; D gene: TRBD2; CDR3 DNA: TGTGCCAGCAGCTCCTCCCAGACTAGCGGTCAAGAGACCCAGTACTTC; CDR3 protein: CASSSSQTSGQETQYF
clone size: .; V gene: TRBV11-2; J gene: TRBJ2-1; D gene: .; CDR3 DNA: TGTGCCAGCAGCTTAGGCGTTTACAATGAGCAGTTCTTC; CDR3 protein: CASSLGVYNEQFF
clone size: .; V gene: TRBV19; J gene: TRBJ2-7; D gene: TRBD2; CDR3 DNA: TGTGCCAGTAGTAAGGCAGCGGGACGGATCGAGCAGTACTTC; CDR3 protein: CASSKAAGRIEQYF
clone size: .; V gene: TRBV6-2/TRBV6-3; J gene: TRBJ1-1; D gene: TRBD1; CDR3 DNA: TGTGCCAGCAGCGGGGGACAGGGGGCAGGAGCTTTCTTT; CDR3 protein: CASSGGQGAGAFF
clone size: .; V gene: TRBV6-4; J gene: TRBJ2-1; D gene: TRBD2; CDR3 DNA: TGTGCCAGCAATACCCTCGGGACTAGCGGGGGGCCAAAATACAATGAGCAGTTCTTC; CDR3 protein: CASNTLGTSGGPKYNEQFF
clone size: .; V gene: TRBV6-5; J gene: TRBJ2-1; D gene: TRBD2; CDR3 DNA: TGTGCCAGCAGCCTCCTCGGGGGGGCGTTTGAGCAGTTCTTC; CDR3 protein: CASSLLGGAFEQFF
clone size: .; V gene: TRBV9; J gene: TRBJ2-1; D gene: TRBD2; CDR3 DNA: TGTGCCAGCAACCTAGCGGGGAGCTCCTACAATGAGCAGTTCTTC; CDR3 protein: CASNLAGSSYNEQFF